A single sample gave rise to the 9 T cell receptor beta chains below, sequenced in a study of PD-1 blockade in classical Hodgkin lymphoma. Every patient had relapsed following autologous stem cell transplantation, and cohorts differed in brentuximab vedotin exposure. Clones were sequenced by immunoSEQ multiplex PCR, and TCRdb holds only the in-frame ones, with some missing. The table lists 35,000 to 45,000 clones, 65% to 85% of them singletons. The sample in question was peripheral blood mononuclear cells (PBMCs), obtained before the second cycle of nivolumab. The source of these receptors is a human donor with classical Hodgkin lymphoma.

The J gene is TRBJ1-2, the V gene TRBV13; 7 positions match TRBD1. CDR1 is PRHDT and CDR2 is FYEKMQ in the germline V gene (reference sequence). Unmatched junction bases numbered 17, after V lost 9 bases and J lost 1 base. This CDR3 contains 17 residues. CDR3 loop: CARTLQGVEDLNYGYTF. In nucleotides, the CDR3 is TGTGCCAGGACCCTCCAGGGGGTAGAGGATCTTAACTATGGCTACACCTTC.

The genes are TRBV19 and TRBJ1-4; no firm D call. The CDR3 totals 16 residues. V was trimmed by 5 bases and J by 5 bases, leaving 18 bases between them. Looked up from germline, CDR1 is LNHDA and CDR2 is SQIVND (reference sequence). The CDR3 nucleotides read TGTGCCAGTAGTTTAGCGACCCTCAGACGGAATGAAAAACTGTTTTTT. This translates into CASSLATLRRNEKLFF.

This chain uses TRBV7-2 with TRBJ2-3, with no clear D. V lost 3 bases and J 1 base, leaving 5 bases between the germline ends. Germline assignment: CDR1 SGHTA and CDR2 FQGNSA. The CDR3 is made up of 13 amino acids. The DNA for the CDR3 is TGTGCCAGCAGCTTCTGGGGCACAGATACGCAGTATTTT. Protein sequence: CASSFWGTDTQYF. The full variable domain, rest sourced from reference TRBV7-2 and TRBJ2-3, is GAGVSQSPSNKVTEKGKDVELRCDPISGHTALYWYRQSLGQGLEFLIYFQGNSAPDKSGLPSDRFSAERTGGSVSTLTIQRTQQEDSAVYLCASSFWGTDTQYFGPGTRLTVL.

This clone appeared a single time. The rearrangement joins TRBV19 to TRBJ1-1; TRBD1 matches 8 bases. Germline trimming cut 5 bases from V and 0 bases from J; bases unmatched to any gene: 5. CDR1 and CDR2 (germline): LNHDA, SQIVND (reference sequence). The CDR3 length is 15 residues. The CDR3 reads CASSLQGGMNTEAFF. The CDR3 DNA reads TGTGCCAGTAGTTTACAGGGGGGCATGAACACTGAAGCTTTCTTT.

The chain combines TRBV6-1 with TRBJ2-5; D may correspond to TRBD1 or TRBD2 (5 bases each). The V end lost 3 bases, the J end lost 1 base, and 15 bases lay between the germline ends. Per the germline V gene, CDR1 is MNHNS and CDR2 is SASEGT. The CDR3 sequence is 16 residues long. The CDR3 region is CASSEAGTALQETQYF. CDR3 nucleotide sequence: TGTGCCAGCAGTGAGGCCGGGACGGCGCTCCAAGAGACCCAGTACTTC.

Points on this clone: At one boundary the junction diverges from the germline segment, which might be a read error. At the DNA level, this CDR3 is encoded by other sequences in the same sample as well. The chain uses TRBV19 and TRBJ1-6; D is ambiguous. CDR1 and CDR2 (germline): LNHDA, SQIVND (reference sequence). The CDR3 is 16 residues long. CDR3 region: CASSTLTDAYNSPLHF. The CDR3 DNA sequence: TGTGCCAGTAGTACCCTGACGGATGCCTATAATTCACCTCTCCACTTT.

This clone came up a few times. The V call is TRBV4-2, the J call TRBJ1-1; D is possibly TRBD1 (5 bases). CDR3 size: 14 residues. CDR1 and CDR2 (germline): LGHNA, YNFKEQ. V was shortened by 1 base and J by 2 bases, with 8 bases between the two germline ends. The CDR3 DNA reads as TGTGCCAGCAGCCAAGGGGGCAGAAACACTGAAGCTTTCTTT. Its protein product is CASSQGGRNTEAFF.

The chain recombines TRBV19 with TRBJ1-2; a possible D gene is TRBD1 (5 bases). Trimming took off 3 bases at V and 4 bases at J, with 24 bases between the two ends. The germline V gene encodes CDR1 LNHDA and CDR2 SQIVND (reference sequence). The CDR3 is made up of 18 amino acids. CDR3 sequence: CASSIAWGSSYLTYGYTF. The CDR3 nucleotides read TGTGCCAGTAGTATCGCCTGGGGGTCCAGCTACCTAACCTATGGCTACACCTTC.

V gene TRBV7-9 combines with J gene TRBJ1-6; 8 bases are shared with TRBD1. The CDR3 runs to 14 residues. From germline, CDR1 is SEHNR and CDR2 FQNEAQ (reference sequence). Losses at the gene ends were 5 bases for V and 8 bases for J; bases not matched to a gene: 5. The CDR3 DNA reads TGTGCCAGCAGCCCTGGACAGGGTCATTCACCCCTCCACTTT. Protein: CASSPGQGHSPLHF.